This T cell receptor beta chain derives from a study of chronic HIV infection and antiretroviral therapy (dated by TCRdb to 2013 to 2016). Reading the germline V gene gives CDR1 SQVTM and CDR2 ANQGSEA. V is trimmed back by 3 bases and J by 5 bases, and the junction contains 6 bases that no gene match accounts for. The cysteine opens and the phenylalanine closes a CDR3 of 13 amino acids. This entry keeps only the CDR3 DNA: 39 bases, framed from base 1. This clonotype was detected a few times. Its antigen target is currently unknown. Per-base qualities were not stored, and no clone one base away is much larger. Library creation used 5' RACE. Sequencing used an Illumina MiSeq. TCRdb reprocessed the public reads (quality trimming at Q25 with fastp, clone calling with MiXCR) and kept in-frame beta chains. A single entry per CDR3 protein holds the most common genes and DNA from its merged rows. Counted in this sample were 40,000 to 50,000 distinct CDR3 sequences; about 19% of them appeared once. The ten largest account for 2.8% of the sample.

This TCR derives from an adult who had HIV and had not received antiretroviral therapy, or was an uninfected healthy control (not recorded which). Sequenced input: peripheral blood. The chain uses TRBV29-1 and TRBJ1-1; 7 of the junction bases match TRBD1. The DNA reads TGCAGCGTTGACCGACAGGGAGGGACTGAAGCTTTCTTT. It specifies CSVDRQGGTEAFF.